The TCR beta chain under discussion was sequenced for a study of patients and donors after allogeneic stem cell transplantation. The CDR3 is 16 residues long. Deletions cut 0 bases from V and 3 bases from J, with 15 bases between. Germline CDR1 and CDR2: MNHEY and SVGAGI. This clonotype was detected ten times or more. TCRdb called the RT-PCR reads again in MiXCR, with one record for every CDR3 protein. The table shows 900,000 to 1,000,000 distinct CDR3 sequences, with roughly 17% occurring only once. The V gene is TRBV6-5, the J gene TRBJ2-7; D may be TRBD2 (5 bases). Source material: blood, either unsorted or a sorted T cell fraction (not recorded which). This clonotype was obtained from a human donor who was either an allogeneic HSCT recipient or a stem cell or donor lymphocyte infusion donor (not recorded which). It is not recorded whose cells these are; they may come from a transplant donor. The DNA for the CDR3 is TGTGCCAGCAGTTACTCGAAACGCACGACTAACTACGAGCAGTACTTC. This sequence encodes CASSYSKRTTNYEQYF.